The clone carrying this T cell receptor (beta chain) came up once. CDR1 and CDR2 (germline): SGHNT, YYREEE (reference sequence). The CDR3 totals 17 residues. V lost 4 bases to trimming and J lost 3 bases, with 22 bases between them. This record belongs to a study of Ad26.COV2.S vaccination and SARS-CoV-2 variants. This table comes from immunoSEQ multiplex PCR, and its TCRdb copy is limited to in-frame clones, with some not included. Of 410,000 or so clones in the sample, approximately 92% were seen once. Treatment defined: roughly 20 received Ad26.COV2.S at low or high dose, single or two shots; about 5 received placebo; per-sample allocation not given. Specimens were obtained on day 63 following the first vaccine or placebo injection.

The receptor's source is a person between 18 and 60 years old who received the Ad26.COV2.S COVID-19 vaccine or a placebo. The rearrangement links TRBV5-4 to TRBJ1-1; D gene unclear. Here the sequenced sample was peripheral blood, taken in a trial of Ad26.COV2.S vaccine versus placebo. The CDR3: CASSHPRPSARDTEAFF. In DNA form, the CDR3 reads TGTGCCAGCAGCCACCCCCGCCCGAGCGCGAGGGACACTGAAGCTTTCTTT.